This record concerns one T cell receptor (beta chain) sequence. The table came from immunoSEQ multiplex PCR; TCRdb's copy has only in-frame clones and leaves some out. The sample shows 140,000 to 150,000 clones, approximately 88% of them seen only once. This sample is part of a study of blood T cell repertoires in COVID-19. The CDR3 is made up of 15 amino acids. V lost 0 bases and J lost 10, with 18 bases in between. Germline V gives CDR1 LGHDT, CDR2 YNNKEL (reference sequence). The chain carries TRBV3-1 (or the pseudogene TRBV3-2) and TRBJ1-2; tentatively, D is TRBD1 (6 bases). Sequencing used peripheral blood. The TCR was taken from a man aged 65 to 79 with acute or convalescent COVID-19. The CDR3, as DNA: TGTGCCAGCAGCCAAGATCCGGCGGTAGGGGGATTCTACACCTTC. Translated, it gives CASSQDPAVGGFYTF.